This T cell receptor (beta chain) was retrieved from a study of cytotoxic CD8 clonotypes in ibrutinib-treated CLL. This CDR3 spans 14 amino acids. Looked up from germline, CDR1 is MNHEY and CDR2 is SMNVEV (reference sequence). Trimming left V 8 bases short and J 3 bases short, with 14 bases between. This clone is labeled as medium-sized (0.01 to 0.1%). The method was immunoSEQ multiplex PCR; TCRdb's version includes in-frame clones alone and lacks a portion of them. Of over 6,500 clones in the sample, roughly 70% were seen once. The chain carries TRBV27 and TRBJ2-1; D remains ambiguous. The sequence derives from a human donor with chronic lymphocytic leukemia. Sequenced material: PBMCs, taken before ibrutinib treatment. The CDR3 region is CASPPTCDYNEQFF. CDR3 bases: TGTGCCAGCCCCCCCACTTGTGACTACAATGAGCAGTTCTTC.